This T cell receptor beta chain was sequenced in a study of OX40 agonist ivuxolimab in advanced cancers. Study-wide context: Recorded diagnoses for dose-escalation patients were hepatocellular carcinoma, melanoma, renal cell or head and neck cancer. Study conclusions and caveats: Expanded clones tended on average to be more numerous among CD8+ T cells than CD4+. Among the least clonally expanded were partial responders at 0.1-3.0 mg/kg.

V lost 5 bases to trimming and J lost 0 bases, with 19 bases between them. The CDR3 loop spans 17 amino acids. Germline CDR1 and CDR2: SEHNR and FQNEAQ (reference sequence). Sampling times: baseline, cycle 4 day 1, cycle 7 day 1. On this clone: Its antigen is undetermined.

The repertoire was sequenced with immunoSEQ multiplex PCR; TCRdb's copy has only in-frame clones and lacks some. The sample lists 60,000 to 80,000 clones, 60% to 85% seen once, with roughly 11% in the top ten. This chain connects TRBV7-9 to TRBJ1-2; TRBD1 might be the D (5 bases). The sample in question was CD4+ or CD8+ T cells sorted from blood, obtained in a trial of the OX40 agonist ivuxolimab. This TCR was recovered from an adult with an advanced solid tumor such as melanoma, head and neck, liver or kidney cancer. The CDR3 DNA follows: TGTGCCAGCAGCCCACCCGGGACGGCGGACCCTAACTATGGCTACACCTTC. Its protein product is CASSPPGTADPNYGYTF. Full variable domain (missing parts from reference TRBV7-9 and TRBJ1-2): DTGVSQNPRHKITKRGQNVTFRCDPISEHNRLYWYRQTLGQGPEFLTYFQNEAQLEKSRLLSDRFSAERPKGSFSTLEIQRTEQGDSAMYLCASSPPGTADPNYGYTFGSGTRLTVV.